This passage covers 26 T cell receptor beta chains from one sample sequenced in a study of blood T cell repertoires in COVID-19. Repertoires were generated with immunoSEQ multiplex PCR, while TCRdb's copy carries only in-frame clones and drops some. The sample records some 320,000 clones, approximately 91% being singletons. Material for sequencing was PBMCs or T cells enriched from blood (not recorded which). These receptors came from a woman aged 25 to 39 who had been exposed to COVID-19.

The rearrangement uses TRBV5-1 and TRBJ1-2, with TRBD1 matching over 10 bases. This CDR3 comprises 18 residues. Trimming removed 6 bases from V and 6 bases from J; junction bases left unmatched: 20. Germline CDR1 SGHRS, CDR2 YFSETQ. This CDR3 reads CASTPWGQGSHLVDGYTF. The CDR3 region has the DNA TGCGCCAGCACCCCCTGGGGACAGGGGTCCCATTTAGTAGATGGCTACACCTTC.

V gene TRBV5-1 combines with J gene TRBJ1-2; tentative D call: TRBD1 (5 bases). This CDR3 is 15 amino acids long. V was shortened by 0 bases and J by 4 bases, with 13 bases between the two germline ends. Germline V gives CDR1 SGHRS, CDR2 YFSETQ. CDR3 sequence reads: CASSLAGGRTYGYTF. For the CDR3, the DNA is TGCGCCAGCAGCTTGGCGGGGGGACGGACCTATGGCTACACCTTC.

The chain recombines TRBV6-4 with TRBJ1-6; D may be TRBD1 (5 bases). This CDR3 has 14 amino acids. V dropped 0 bases and J dropped 13 bases, with 13 bases sitting between them. From germline, CDR1 is MRHNA and CDR2 SNTAGT. The CDR3: CASSDSDLGGPLHF. CDR3 DNA sequence: TGTGCCAGCAGTGACTCGGATCTGGGGGGTCCCCTCCACTTT.

This clone was recorded only once. The V call is TRBV5-1, the J call TRBJ1-2; 8 nucleotides match TRBD1. The junction had 7 bases not matched to a gene; V was cut back by 3 bases and J by 6 bases. The CDR3 has 14 residues. Germline CDR1 and CDR2: SGHRS and YFSETQ. The CDR3 sequence is CASSSTGEIHGYTF. The CDR3 bases are TGCGCCAGCAGCTCGACAGGGGAGATACATGGCTACACCTTC.

This chain links TRBV5-4 with TRBJ2-3; 14 bases map to TRBD2. The V and J ends lost 4 bases and 1 base, in that order; junction bases with no gene match: 11. This CDR3 spans 19 amino acids. Looked up from germline, CDR1 is SGHNT and CDR2 is YYREEE (reference sequence). The CDR3, as DNA: TGTGCCAGCAGCCCGAAATCTCGGACTAGCGGGGGGCGCACAGATACGCAGTATTTT. Translating gives CASSPKSRTSGGRTDTQYF.

This chain links TRBV14 with TRBJ1-2; D may be TRBD1 (5 bases). Trimming removed 0 bases from V and 3 bases from J, with 8 bases in between. The CDR3 is 14 amino acids. Looked up from germline, CDR1 is SGHDN and CDR2 is FVKESK. CDR3: CASSQEWGDYGYTF. The CDR3 coding sequence is TGTGCCAGCAGCCAAGAATGGGGGGACTATGGCTACACCTTC.

V usage is TRBV4-3 and J usage is TRBJ1-1, with D uncertain. Germline V gene lookup returns CDR1 LGHNA and CDR2 YSLEER. The CDR3 length is 15 residues. Trimming shortened V by 0 bases and J by 0 bases, and 8 bases separated the two germline ends. The CDR3 DNA reads TGCGCCAGCAGCCAAGATTACGGGGTGAACACTGAAGCTTTCTTT. Its translation is CASSQDYGVNTEAFF.

V is TRBV4-1 and J is TRBJ1-1, with 8 bases identical to TRBD1. Unmatched junction bases numbered 7, after V lost 2 bases and J lost 5 bases. This CDR3 comprises 15 residues. The V gene's germline CDR1 is MGHRA and CDR2 YSYEKL. The CDR3 DNA reads TGCGCCAGCAGCCAACCCCGGACAGGGCGGACTGAAGCTTTCTTT. Its protein is CASSQPRTGRTEAFF.

This clone came up a few times. The V and J genes are TRBV4-1 and TRBJ1-2; 8 nucleotides agree with TRBD1. With V trimmed by 2 bases and J by 3 bases, 8 bases remained unmatched. Germline V gives CDR1 MGHRA, CDR2 YSYEKL. The CDR3 contains 16 residues. CDR3 DNA: TGCGCCAGCAGCCAACTTTCCAGGGGGCACGACTATGGCTACACCTTC. This codes for CASSQLSRGHDYGYTF.

The V gene is TRBV19, the J gene TRBJ1-2, with D possibly being TRBD1 (5 bases). Deletions cut 6 bases from V and 6 bases from J, with 26 bases between. This CDR3 has 17 amino acids. Germline V gene sequence: CDR1 LNHDA, CDR2 SQIVND (reference sequence). The CDR3: CASSAPGATLRGNGYTF. The DNA for the CDR3 is TGTGCCAGTAGCGCGCCCGGAGCGACACTGCGGGGGAATGGCTACACCTTC.

The rearrangement uses TRBV4-1 and TRBJ1-2, with 8 nucleotides matching TRBD1. V lost 2 bases to trimming and J lost 4 bases; unmatched junction nucleotides: 3. CDR1 MGHRA and CDR2 YSYEKL come from the germline V gene. CDR3 length: 14 residues. CDR3: CASSQNRGIYGYTF. The CDR3 coding sequence is TGCGCCAGCAGCCAAAACAGGGGGATCTATGGCTACACCTTC.

The V call is TRBV18, the J call TRBJ2-7; the match to TRBD1 covers 7 bases. The CDR3 consists of 14 residues. The germline gives CDR1 KGHSH, CDR2 LQKENI. V shed 3 bases and J 3 bases; nucleotides not matched to a gene: 5. This CDR3 reads CASSPRQGSYEQYF. The CDR3 DNA reads TGTGCCAGCTCACCCCGACAGGGAAGCTACGAGCAGTACTTC.

The chain combines TRBV5-1 with TRBJ1-1; D may be TRBD1 (5 bases). Between the trimmed V and J ends, which lost 10 bases and 2 bases, there was a span of 18 bases. The germline gives CDR1 SGHRS, CDR2 YFSETQ. The CDR3 contains 14 residues. DNA of the CDR3: TGCGCCTCCCGGTATCGGACATTTAACACTGAAGCTTTCTTT. Its translation: CASRYRTFNTEAFF.

The chain carries TRBV7-9 and TRBJ2-1; a weak D match, TRBD1 (7 bases). V lost 6 bases, J lost 7 bases, and 19 bases lay in between. CDR3 length: 15 residues. The germline V gene encodes CDR1 SEHNR and CDR2 FQNEAQ (reference sequence). CDR3 DNA: TGTGCCAGCAGATACACAGGGGAAGGAGGGAATGAGCAGTTCTTC. Translation gives CASRYTGEGGNEQFF.

The gene calls are TRBV2 and TRBJ2-7; D might be TRBD1 (5 bases). Germline V gene sequence: CDR1 SNHLY, CDR2 FYNNEI. CDR3 length equals 11 residues. Trimming stripped 2 bases from V and 10 bases from J, with 9 bases between. The DNA of the CDR3 is TGTGCCAGCAGTGAATATCAGGGACAGTACTTC. Translation gives CASSEYQGQYF.

This clone was observed a single time. The chain recombines TRBV5-5 with TRBJ2-7, with 9 bases fitting TRBD2. The germline gives CDR1 SGHKS, CDR2 YYEKEE (reference sequence). The V and J ends lost 0 bases and 5 bases, in that order; junction bases with no gene match: 0. The CDR3 has 13 amino acids. CDR3 loop: CASSLGTSDEQYF. The CDR3, as DNA: TGTGCCAGCAGCTTGGGGACTAGCGACGAGCAGTACTTC.

This clone was counted a single time. The rearrangement joins TRBV5-1 to TRBJ2-7; 8 bases fit TRBD1. This CDR3 region has 16 residues. J gave up 1 base and V 1 base, and 7 bases lay outside the gene matches. Germline CDR1 reads SGHRS; CDR2 reads YFSETQ. DNA of the CDR3: TGCGCCAGCAGCTTGTTCGGACAGGGAACTTCCTACGAGCAGTACTTC. Encoded protein: CASSLFGQGTSYEQYF. Supplemented by reference TRBV5-1 and TRBJ2-7, the full variable domain reads KAGVTQTPRYLIKTRGQQVTLSCSPISGHRSVSWYQQTPGQGLQFLFEYFSETQRNKGNFPGRFSGRQFSNSRSEMNVSTLELGDSALYLCASSLFGQGTSYEQYFGPGTRLTVT.

The genes are TRBV5-4 and TRBJ1-1, with a tentative D call TRBD1 (6 bases). The CDR3 extends over 16 amino acids. V gave up 4 bases and J gave up 3 bases, with 19 bases separating them. The germline gives CDR1 SGHNT, CDR2 YYREEE (reference sequence). CDR3 bases: TGTGCCAGCAGCCCCGACAGGCCACACGCAGACACTGAAGCTTTCTTT. It codes for CASSPDRPHADTEAFF.

This sequence joins TRBV11-2 and TRBJ2-2, with D unresolved. The germline CDR1 and CDR2 sequences are SGHAT and FQNNGV. The germline V and J ends were trimmed by 3 bases and 3 bases, with 8 bases remaining between them. This CDR3 contains 14 residues. The CDR3 reads CASSLNSHTGELFF. The CDR3 region has the DNA TGTGCCAGCAGCTTGAACTCTCACACCGGGGAGCTGTTTTTT.

This chain links TRBV4-2 with TRBJ1-6, with D possibly TRBD1 on 6 matching bases. In germline, CDR1 is LGHNA, CDR2 YNFKEQ. The CDR3 consists of 17 residues. V lost 1 base to trimming and J lost 5 bases, with 15 bases between them. CDR3 coding DNA: TGTGCCAGCAGCCAAGTTAGCGCAGGGGTCAATAATTCACCCCTCCACTTT. Protein: CASSQVSAGVNNSPLHF.

On this clone itself: A junction end diverges from the germline sequence, so it may reflect a read error. V and J are TRBV6-5 and TRBJ2-3; D is perhaps TRBD2 (7 bases). CDR3 length: 14 residues. Germline lookup yields CDR1 MNHEY and CDR2 SVGAGI. This chain's CDR3 is CASALGGVTGTQYF. CDR3 DNA: TGTGCCAGCGCGTTGGGGGGGGTGACAGGTACGCAGTATTTT.

The chain uses TRBV7-2 and TRBJ2-1, with a weak D call TRBD2 (6 bases). This CDR3 region has 15 residues. CDR1 SGHTA and CDR2 FQGNSA come from the germline V gene. V was pared by 5 bases and J by 3 bases, with 14 bases between. Written as DNA, the CDR3 is TGTGCCAGCAGCGTAAGGGACTTATACTACAATGAGCAGTTCTTC. Translation: CASSVRDLYYNEQFF.

J is TRBJ2-2 and V is TRBV12-5; TRBD1 agrees at 10 bases. The CDR3 totals 17 residues. Germline CDR1 reads LGHNT; CDR2 reads FRNRAP. J was trimmed by 5 bases and V by 2 bases; bases with no gene match: 8. CDR3 loop: CASGLTRTGGRTGELFF. In nucleotides, the CDR3 is TGTGCTAGTGGTTTGACACGGACAGGGGGAAGGACCGGGGAGCTGTTTTTT.

The rearrangement links TRBV6-4 to TRBJ1-1, with D perhaps matching TRBD1 (6 bases). V was trimmed by 8 bases and J by 0 bases, leaving 10 bases between them. CDR3 length: 13 amino acids. Germline values: CDR1 MRHNA, CDR2 SNTAGT. The CDR3 here is CASAQGMNTEAFF. The CDR3 DNA is TGTGCCAGCGCACAGGGCATGAACACTGAAGCTTTCTTT.

V usage is TRBV5-1 and J usage is TRBJ1-5; D is perhaps TRBD1 (6 bases). The CDR3 is 14 amino acids. Germline values: CDR1 SGHRS, CDR2 YFSETQ. V was clipped by 4 bases and J by 3 bases, with 11 bases between them. DNA for the CDR3: TGCGCCAGCAGCGAAACAGGGTCCAATCAGCCCCAGCATTTT. Encoded protein: CASSETGSNQPQHF.

This clone was picked up a small number of times. The gene calls are TRBV7-9 and TRBJ2-7; the match to TRBD2 covers 7 bases. Germline CDR1 reads SEHNR; CDR2 reads FQNEAQ (reference sequence). The CDR3 loop spans 15 amino acids. V lost 0 bases and J lost 2; bases outside the gene matches: 4. The CDR3 loop is CASSLALGGAYEQYF. CDR3 DNA: TGTGCCAGCAGCTTAGCTTTGGGAGGGGCCTACGAGCAGTACTTC.